This paragraph reports one T cell receptor (beta chain). What it binds is unknown. Time point noted: week 5, during vaccination. The content of each vaccine dose was 300 ug of mutant IDH1 20-mer peptide, and topical imiquimod accompanied it. The protocol was immunoSEQ multiplex PCR, while the TCRdb copy is restricted to in-frame clones and leaves out a portion. Of 30,000 to 40,000 clones detected, around 81% appear once; the ten largest clones hold 9% to 13%. This sample stems from a study of a mutant IDH1 vaccine in newly diagnosed glioma. V dropped 2 bases and J dropped 10 bases, with 9 bases sitting between them. The CDR3 loop spans 12 amino acids. Germline CDR1 reads SGHVS; CDR2 reads FQNEAQ.

This TCR derives from a man aged 50-60 years with glioma. This specimen consisted of PBMCs, obtained from a glioma patient whose treatment included an IDH1 peptide vaccine. V gene TRBV7-8 combines with J gene TRBJ2-1; no reliable D call. CDR3 residues: CASSLPIREQFF. CDR3 nucleotides: TGTGCCAGCAGCTTACCTATAAGGGAGCAGTTCTTC.